The text below deals with one TCR beta chain. This sample was included in a study of blood T cell repertoires in COVID-19. Here immunoSEQ multiplex PCR was the method, and the copy in TCRdb shows in-frame clones only, minus some. The table lists 70,000 or so clones, 90% of them singletons. This clonotype was sampled from a woman aged 18-29 years with acute or convalescent COVID-19. Sequencing was performed on peripheral blood.

Written as DNA, the CDR3 is TGCGCCAGCAGCTTGGCCGCGGGCCCTGGACAGGCTCGAGAGCAGTACTTC. Translation gives CASSLAAGPGQAREQYF. The chain employs TRBV5-1 and TRBJ2-7; 7 bases are shared with TRBD1. Germline values: CDR1 SGHRS, CDR2 YFSETQ. CDR3 length equals 17 residues. Trimming cost V 0 bases and J 7 bases; bases outside gene matches: 16.